A single T cell receptor (beta chain) is shown here with its context. The sample is drawn from a study of OX40 agonist ivuxolimab in advanced cancers. Trimming took 8 bases from V and 0 from J, leaving 11 bases between them. The CDR3 spans 13 residues. Per germline, CDR1 MNHNS and CDR2 SASEGT. Some clones are missing from TCRdb's copy, which holds only in-frame ones; the method was immunoSEQ multiplex PCR. The table records some 60,000 clones, about 85% of them present only once. This TCR was sampled from an adult with an advanced solid tumor such as melanoma, head and neck, liver or kidney cancer. The genes are TRBV6-1 and TRBJ2-7, with D perhaps TRBD1 (5 bases). Sequenced here: CD4+ or CD8+ T cells sorted from blood, sampled in a trial of the OX40 agonist ivuxolimab. The CDR3 coding sequence is TGTGCCAGCCTGACAGTCAACTCCTACGAGCAGTACTTC. Translated: CASLTVNSYEQYF.